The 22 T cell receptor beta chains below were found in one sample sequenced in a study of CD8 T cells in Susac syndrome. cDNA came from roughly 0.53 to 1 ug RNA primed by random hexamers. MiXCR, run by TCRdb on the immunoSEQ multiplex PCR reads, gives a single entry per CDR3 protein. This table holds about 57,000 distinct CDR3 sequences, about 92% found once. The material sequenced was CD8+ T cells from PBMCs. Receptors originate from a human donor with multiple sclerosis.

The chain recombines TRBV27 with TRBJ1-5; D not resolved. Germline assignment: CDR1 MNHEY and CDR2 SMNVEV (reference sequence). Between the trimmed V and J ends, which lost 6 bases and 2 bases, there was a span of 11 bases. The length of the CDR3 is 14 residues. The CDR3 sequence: CASRFSSGNQPQHF. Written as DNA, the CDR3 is TGTGCCAGCAGGTTTAGTAGTGGCAATCAGCCCCAGCATTTT.

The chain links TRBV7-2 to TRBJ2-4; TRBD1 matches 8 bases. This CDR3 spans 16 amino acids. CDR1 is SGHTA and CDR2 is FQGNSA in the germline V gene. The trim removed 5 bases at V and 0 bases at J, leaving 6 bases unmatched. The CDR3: CASSRTGFLAKNIQYF. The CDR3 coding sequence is TGTGCCAGCAGCCGGACAGGGTTCCTAGCCAAAAACATTCAGTACTTC.

This CDR3 is CASSEGQGMNTEAFF. CDR3 bases: TGTGCCAGCAGTGAAGGACAGGGTATGAACACTGAAGCTTTCTTT. This rearrangement joins TRBV6-1 to TRBJ1-1; 7 bases match TRBD1. Trimming took 1 base from V and 0 from J; bases not matched to a gene: 2. The CDR3 runs to 15 residues. CDR1 MNHNS and CDR2 SASEGT come from the germline V gene.

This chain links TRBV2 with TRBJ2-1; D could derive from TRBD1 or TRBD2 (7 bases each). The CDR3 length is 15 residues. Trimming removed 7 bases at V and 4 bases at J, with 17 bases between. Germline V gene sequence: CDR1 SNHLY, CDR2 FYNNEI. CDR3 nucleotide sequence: TGTGCCAGCACCTCAGGGGGGGGCCCATACAATGAGCAGTTCTTC. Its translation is CASTSGGGPYNEQFF. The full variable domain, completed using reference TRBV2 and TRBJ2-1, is EPEVTQTPSHQVTQMGQEVILRCVPISNHLYFYWYRQILGQKVEFLVSFYNNEISEKSEIFDDQFSVERPDGSNFTLKIRSTKLEDSAMYFCASTSGGGPYNEQFFGPGTRLTVL.

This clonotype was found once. The CDR3 coding sequence is TGTGCCAGCAGTTACGGGGTAGGAAATGAGCAGTTCTTC. This sequence encodes CASSYGVGNEQFF. The rearrangement uses TRBV6-2 or TRBV6-3 and TRBJ2-1; the D is unclear. The CDR3 has 13 residues. The ends were cut back, 2 bases at V and 7 bases at J, with 9 bases in the middle. Germline V gene sequence: CDR1 MNHEY, CDR2 SVGEGT.

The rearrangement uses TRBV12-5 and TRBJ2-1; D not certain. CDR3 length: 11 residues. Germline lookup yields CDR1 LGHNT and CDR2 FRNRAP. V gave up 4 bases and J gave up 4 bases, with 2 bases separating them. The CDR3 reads CASGWYNEQFF. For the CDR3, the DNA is TGTGCTAGTGGTTGGTACAATGAGCAGTTCTTC.

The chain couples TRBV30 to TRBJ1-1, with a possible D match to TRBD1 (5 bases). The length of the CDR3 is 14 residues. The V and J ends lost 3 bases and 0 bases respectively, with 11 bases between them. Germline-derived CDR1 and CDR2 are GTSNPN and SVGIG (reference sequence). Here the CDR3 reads CAWSRGRLNTEAFF. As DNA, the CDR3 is TGTGCCTGGAGCCGGGGCAGACTGAACACTGAAGCTTTCTTT.

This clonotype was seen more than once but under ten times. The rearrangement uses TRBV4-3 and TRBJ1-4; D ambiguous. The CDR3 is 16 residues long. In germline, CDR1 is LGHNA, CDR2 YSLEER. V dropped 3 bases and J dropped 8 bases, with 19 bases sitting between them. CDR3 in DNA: TGCGCCAGCAGCCAGGGGATCTCCGTTCCAAAGGAAAAACTGTTTTTT. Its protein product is CASSQGISVPKEKLFF.

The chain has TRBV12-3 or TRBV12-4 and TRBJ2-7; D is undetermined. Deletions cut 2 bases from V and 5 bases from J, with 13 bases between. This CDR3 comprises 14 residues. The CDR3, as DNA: TGTGCCAGCAGTTTAAAGGCAGGTAATCACGAGCAGTACTTC. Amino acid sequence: CASSLKAGNHEQYF.

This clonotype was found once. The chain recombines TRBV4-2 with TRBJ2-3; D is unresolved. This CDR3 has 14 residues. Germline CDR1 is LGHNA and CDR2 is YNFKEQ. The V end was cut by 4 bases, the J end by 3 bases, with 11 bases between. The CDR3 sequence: CASSPQIWTDTQYF. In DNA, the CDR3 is TGTGCCAGCAGCCCCCAGATATGGACAGATACGCAGTATTTT.

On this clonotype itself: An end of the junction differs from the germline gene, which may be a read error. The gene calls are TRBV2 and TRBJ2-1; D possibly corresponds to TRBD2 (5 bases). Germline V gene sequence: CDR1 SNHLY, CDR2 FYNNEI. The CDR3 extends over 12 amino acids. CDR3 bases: TGCAGCTCGGGTGGACTTTACAATGAGCAGTTCTTC. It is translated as CSSGGLYNEQFF.

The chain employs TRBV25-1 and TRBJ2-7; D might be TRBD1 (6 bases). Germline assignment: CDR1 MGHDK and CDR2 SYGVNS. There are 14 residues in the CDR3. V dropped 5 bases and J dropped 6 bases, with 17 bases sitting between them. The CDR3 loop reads CASSTPGATPEQYF. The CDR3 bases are TGTGCCAGCAGTACCCCAGGGGCGACCCCCGAGCAGTACTTC.

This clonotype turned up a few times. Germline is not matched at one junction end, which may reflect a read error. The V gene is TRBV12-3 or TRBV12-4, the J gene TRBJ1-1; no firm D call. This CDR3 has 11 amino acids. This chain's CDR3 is CASSFWFEAFF. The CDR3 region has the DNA TGTGCCAGTAGTTTTTGGTTTGAAGCTTTCTTT.

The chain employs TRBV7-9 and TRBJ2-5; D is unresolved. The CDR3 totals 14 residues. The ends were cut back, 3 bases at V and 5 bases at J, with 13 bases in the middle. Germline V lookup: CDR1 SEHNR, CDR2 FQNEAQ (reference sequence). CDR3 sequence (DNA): TGTGCCAGCAGCTTGGTGGGATCGGCGGAGACCCAGTACTTC. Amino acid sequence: CASSLVGSAETQYF. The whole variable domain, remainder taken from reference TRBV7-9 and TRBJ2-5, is DTGVSQNPRHKITKRGQNVTFRCDPISEHNRLYWYRQTLGQGPEFLTYFQNEAQLEKSRLLSDRFSAERPKGSFSTLEIQRTEQGDSAMYLCASSLVGSAETQYFGPGTRLLVL.

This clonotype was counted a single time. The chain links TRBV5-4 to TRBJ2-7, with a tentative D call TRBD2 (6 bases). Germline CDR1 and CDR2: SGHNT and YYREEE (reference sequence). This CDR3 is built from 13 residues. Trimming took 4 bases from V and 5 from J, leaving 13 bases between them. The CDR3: CASSRWGRNEQYF. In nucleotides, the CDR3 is TGTGCCAGCAGCCGGTGGGGGAGGAACGAGCAGTACTTC.

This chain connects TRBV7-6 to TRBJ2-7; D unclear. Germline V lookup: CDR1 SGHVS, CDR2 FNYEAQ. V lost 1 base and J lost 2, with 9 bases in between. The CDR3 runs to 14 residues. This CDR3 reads CASSLGQLTYEQYF. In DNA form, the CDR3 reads TGTGCCAGCAGCTTAGGGCAGTTGACCTACGAGCAGTACTTC.

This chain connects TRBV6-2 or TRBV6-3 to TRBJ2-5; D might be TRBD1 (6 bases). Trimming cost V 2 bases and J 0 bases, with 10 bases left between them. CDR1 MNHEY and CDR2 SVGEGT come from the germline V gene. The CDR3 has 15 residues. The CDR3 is CASSYTGLYQETQYF. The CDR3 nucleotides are TGTGCCAGCAGTTACACAGGGCTGTACCAAGAGACCCAGTACTTC.

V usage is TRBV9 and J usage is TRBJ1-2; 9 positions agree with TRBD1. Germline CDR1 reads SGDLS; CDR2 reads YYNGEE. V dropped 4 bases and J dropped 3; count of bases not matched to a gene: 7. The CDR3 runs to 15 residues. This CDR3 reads CASSFWDRADYGYTF. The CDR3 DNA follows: TGTGCCAGCAGCTTCTGGGACAGGGCAGACTATGGCTACACCTTC.

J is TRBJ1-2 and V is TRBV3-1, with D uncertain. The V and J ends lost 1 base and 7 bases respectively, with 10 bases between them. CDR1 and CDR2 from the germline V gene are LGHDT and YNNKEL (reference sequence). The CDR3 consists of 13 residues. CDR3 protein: CASSQGKGSGYTF. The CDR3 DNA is TGTGCCAGCAGCCAAGGCAAGGGCTCTGGCTACACCTTC.

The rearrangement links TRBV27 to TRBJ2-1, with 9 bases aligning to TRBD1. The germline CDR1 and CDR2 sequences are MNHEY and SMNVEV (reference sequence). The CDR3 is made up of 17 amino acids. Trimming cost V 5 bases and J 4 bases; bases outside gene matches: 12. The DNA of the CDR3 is TGTGCCAGCAGTGTCACCTCCACCGGGACAGGGTACAATGAGCAGTTCTTC. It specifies CASSVTSTGTGYNEQFF.

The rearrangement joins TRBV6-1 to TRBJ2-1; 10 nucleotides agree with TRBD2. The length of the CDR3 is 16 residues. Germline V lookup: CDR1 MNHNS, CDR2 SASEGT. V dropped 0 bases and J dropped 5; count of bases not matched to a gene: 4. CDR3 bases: TGTGCCAGCAGTGAAGCGCCAGCGGGGGGGGACAATGAGCAGTTCTTC. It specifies CASSEAPAGGDNEQFF.

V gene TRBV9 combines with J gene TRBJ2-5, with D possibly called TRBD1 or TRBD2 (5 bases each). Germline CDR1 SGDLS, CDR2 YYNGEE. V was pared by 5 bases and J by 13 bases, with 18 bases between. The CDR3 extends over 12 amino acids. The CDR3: CASSLSGTLLYF. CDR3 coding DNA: TGTGCCAGCAGTTTAAGTGGGACCCTCCTGTACTTC.